This is a list of T cell receptor beta chains from one sample in a study of cytomegalovirus exposure and HLA in healthy donors. The method was immunoSEQ multiplex PCR; TCRdb's version includes in-frame clones alone and lacks a portion of them. The sample has approximately 150,000 clones, approximately 72% seen once; the top ten hold 2% to 2.5%. Source material: PBMCs. The receptors derive from a human donor in good health. The CDR3 runs from the conserved cysteine through the conserved F or W. Fields, in order: D gene, J gene, CDR3 length, clone size, V gene, CDR3 protein, CDR3 DNA. The D gene is left open where the match is weak. Expanded clones are given a class, and other clones once, few, many or no size at all.

>-|TRBJ2-3|14|-|TRBV7-3
CASSPRTGTDTQYF
TGTGCCAGCAGCCCCCGGACTGGCACAGATACGCAGTATTTT
>-|TRBJ1-1|11|-|TRBV20-1
CSARLYTEAFF
TGCAGTGCTAGATTATACACTGAAGCTTTCTTT
>-|TRBJ1-2|14|-|TRBV27
CASSPTALPYGYTF
TGTGCCAGCAGTCCGACAGCGCTCCCCTATGGCTACACCTTC
>TRBD1|TRBJ2-1|13|-|TRBV6-5
CASSRTGYNEQFF
TGTGCCAGCAGTAGGACAGGTTACAATGAGCAGTTCTTC
>TRBD1|TRBJ2-6|19|-|TRBV7-9
CASSPPWDRGRAGANVLTF
TGTGCCAGCAGCCCCCCTTGGGACAGGGGACGGGCTGGGGCCAACGTCCTGACTTTC
>-|TRBJ2-1|15|once|TRBV28
CASSFPGGYHNEQFF
TGTGCCAGCAGTTTTCCCGGGGGTTACCACAATGAGCAGTTCTTC
>-|TRBJ1-1|11|-|TRBV19
CASSLSTEAFF
TGTGCCAGTAGTCTCAGCACTGAAGCTTTCTTT
>TRBD2|TRBJ2-3|15|-|TRBV5-4
CASSFGTTSTDTQYF
TGTGCCAGCAGCTTTGGGACTACTAGCACAGATACGCAGTATTTT
>-|TRBJ2-7|14|-|TRBV6-6
CASSNLPQGYEQYF
TGTGCCAGCAGTAACCTCCCCCAGGGCTACGAGCAGTACTTC
>-|TRBJ2-5|15|-|TRBV4-1
CASSPGGPYQETQYF
TGCGCCAGCAGCCCCGGGGGTCCGTACCAAGAGACCCAGTACTTC
>-|TRBJ2-7|13|-|TRBV5-6
CASSKGLGLGQYF
TGTGCCAGCAGCAAGGGACTGGGGCTGGGGCAGTACTTC
>-|TRBJ2-5|17|-|TRBV5-6
CASSSLRSGPRQETQYF
TGTGCCAGCAGCTCCCTTCGTAGTGGGCCCCGCCAAGAGACCCAGTACTTC
>TRBD1|TRBJ2-3|19|-|TRBV6-1
CASSEGPGQGGSSTDTQYF
TGTGCCAGCAGTGAGGGCCCGGGACAGGGAGGATCTAGCACAGATACGCAGTATTTT
>TRBD2|TRBJ2-3|12|-|TRBV29-1
CSVLTSSDTQYF
TGCAGCGTCCTGACTAGCTCAGATACGCAGTATTTT
>TRBD2|TRBJ2-5|15|-|TRBV9
CASSVTPGLVETQYF
TGTGCCAGCAGCGTTACTCCGGGACTAGTGGAGACCCAGTACTTC
>-|TRBJ1-5|13|-|TRBV30
CAWSVRGNQPQHF
TGTGCCTGGAGTGTACGAGGCAATCAGCCCCAGCATTTT
>TRBD1|TRBJ2-7|14|-|TRBV5-1
CASRRTGGDYEQYF
TGCGCCAGCAGGCGGACAGGGGGAGACTACGAGCAGTACTTC
>-|TRBJ1-2|14|once|TRBV7-2
CASSLAGGNYGYTF
TGTGCCAGCAGCTTAGCGGGGGGGAACTATGGCTACACCTTC
>-|TRBJ1-2|15|-|TRBV19
CASSIDPRGADGYTF
TGTGCCAGTAGTATAGATCCCCGGGGGGCGGATGGCTACACCTTC